A single sample is the source of the 30 T cell receptor beta chains below, sequenced in a study of blood T cell repertoires in COVID-19. TCRdb's copy holds only in-frame clones and misses some; the assay was immunoSEQ multiplex PCR. This sample has 100,000 to 150,000 clones; nearly 90% occur once, and the top ten carry approximately 1.1%. The sequencing input was peripheral blood. The receptors shown here come from a woman of 80 years or more with acute or convalescent COVID-19.

This clone occurred a few times. This chain links TRBV15 with TRBJ1-2; unclear D gene. The CDR3 loop spans 13 amino acids. The V end was cut by 5 bases, the J end by 3 bases, with 10 bases between. Per the germline V gene, CDR1 is LNHNV and CDR2 is YYDKDF (reference sequence). CDR3 coding DNA: TGTGCCACCAGCCTGGAGGGCGACTATGGCTACACCTTC. It specifies CATSLEGDYGYTF.

The chain is built from TRBV5-1 and TRBJ2-7; the match to TRBD2 covers 12 bases. The CDR3 spans 16 residues. V dropped 2 bases and J dropped 2; count of bases not matched to a gene: 5. Per the germline V gene, CDR1 is SGHRS and CDR2 is YFSETQ. The CDR3 coding sequence is TGCGCCAGCAGCTTCGGACTAGCGGGGCGGGCCTACGAGCAGTACTTC. Translation gives CASSFGLAGRAYEQYF. The full variable domain, in which reference TRBV5-1 and TRBJ2-7 provide the parts outside the CDR3, is KAGVTQTPRYLIKTRGQQVTLSCSPISGHRSVSWYQQTPGQGLQFLFEYFSETQRNKGNFPGRFSGRQFSNSRSEMNVSTLELGDSALYLCASSFGLAGRAYEQYFGPGTRLTVT.

This clone was counted a single time. V is TRBV11-2 and J is TRBJ1-3; tentatively, D is TRBD1 (5 bases). Germline CDR1 and CDR2: SGHAT and FQNNGV. CDR3 length: 15 amino acids. V lost 0 bases and J lost 2, with 8 bases in between. Here the CDR3 DNA reads TGTGCCAGCAGCTTAGACAGGGTCCCTGGAAACACCATATATTTT. Its protein is CASSLDRVPGNTIYF.

Only a few counts were recorded for this clone. This sequence joins TRBV29-1 and TRBJ1-1; D is ambiguous. CDR1 is SQVTM, CDR2 ANQGSEA, per germline. The germline V and J ends were trimmed by 6 bases and 1 base, with 12 bases remaining between them. The length of the CDR3 is 13 residues. CDR3 protein: CSVNPGANTEAFF. The CDR3 DNA is TGCAGCGTCAATCCGGGAGCGAACACTGAAGCTTTCTTT.

The gene calls are TRBV7-2 and TRBJ2-7; weak D call: TRBD2 (6 bases). Germline-derived CDR1 and CDR2 are SGHTA and FQGNSA. The CDR3 has 14 residues. V was pared by 6 bases and J by 3 bases, with 15 bases between. The CDR3 here is CASRVGGSGYEQYF. The CDR3 DNA reads TGTGCCAGCAGGGTTGGGGGGTCCGGCTACGAGCAGTACTTC.

The chain is built from TRBV3-1 (or the pseudogene TRBV3-2) and TRBJ2-5, with D tentatively TRBD2 (6 bases). This CDR3 spans 16 amino acids. V was trimmed by 6 bases and J by 3 bases, leaving 20 bases between them. CDR1 and CDR2 (germline): LGHDT, YNNKEL (reference sequence). CDR3 nucleotides: TGTGCCAGCAGGCGAACGGGGACTTTCAAAGAAGAGACCCAGTACTTC. Translating it yields CASRRTGTFKEETQYF.

The genes are TRBV5-4 and TRBJ2-1; 12 bases are shared with TRBD2. The V gene's germline CDR1 is SGHNT and CDR2 YYREEE (reference sequence). Trimming took 1 base from V and 10 from J; bases not matched to a gene: 6. CDR3 size: 15 residues. The CDR3 reads CASSLSSGRAQEQFF. The DNA for the CDR3 is TGTGCCAGCAGCTTGTCTAGCGGGAGGGCCCAGGAGCAGTTCTTC.

The chain is built from TRBV19 and TRBJ2-1; 12 nucleotides agree with TRBD2. V lost 3 bases to trimming and J lost 4 bases; unmatched junction nucleotides: 13. The CDR3 runs 19 residues. Germline CDR1 reads LNHDA; CDR2 reads SQIVND (reference sequence). CDR3 sequence (DNA): TGTGCCAGTAGTATTGGGACAGGGAGGACTAGCGGGGCTTACAATGAGCAGTTCTTC. It is translated as CASSIGTGRTSGAYNEQFF.

The CDR3 reads CASSPRTGGFTEAFF. DNA for the CDR3: TGTGCCAGCTCACCCCGGACAGGGGGGTTCACTGAAGCTTTCTTT. This rearrangement joins TRBV18 to TRBJ1-1; 10 bases are shared with TRBD1. Germline V lookup: CDR1 KGHSH, CDR2 LQKENI. The CDR3 length is 15 residues. V was pared by 3 bases and J by 4 bases, with 5 bases of the junction left unmatched.

This chain uses TRBV5-4 with TRBJ2-5; the match to TRBD2 covers 11 bases. Germline values: CDR1 SGHNT, CDR2 YYREEE (reference sequence). The CDR3 is made up of 15 amino acids. V trimming: 4 bases; J trimming: 2 bases; junction bases outside the gene matches: 4. CDR3 sequence reads: CASSVGTSGQETQYF. The CDR3 coding sequence is TGTGCCAGCAGCGTCGGGACTAGCGGACAAGAGACCCAGTACTTC.

This sequence joins TRBV12-3 or TRBV12-4 and TRBJ1-5; D is unclear. Trimming removed 4 bases from V and 5 bases from J, with 9 bases in between. There are 13 residues in the CDR3. Here the CDR3 DNA reads TGTGCCAGCAGTTCCGTCCGAGATCAGCCCCAGCATTTT. This sequence encodes CASSSVRDQPQHF.

This clone occurred a few times. This chain joins TRBV4-1 and TRBJ1-6; D may be TRBD1 (6 bases). Trimming removed 0 bases at V and 7 bases at J, with 13 bases between. The CDR3 totals 16 residues. Per germline, CDR1 MGHRA and CDR2 YSYEKL. CDR3 sequence (DNA): TGCGCCAGCAGCCAAGATATCCAGGGGCGAAATTCACCCCTCCACTTT. Its translation is CASSQDIQGRNSPLHF.

The chain couples TRBV25-1 to TRBJ1-1; tentative D call: TRBD1 (6 bases). The CDR3 is made up of 13 amino acids. The germline CDR1 and CDR2 sequences are MGHDK and SYGVNS. Trimming removed 6 bases at V and 7 bases at J, with 15 bases between. The DNA for the CDR3 is TGTGCCAGCAGGCTCGGGACACGAGTTGAAGCTTTCTTT. Translated, it gives CASRLGTRVEAFF.

This clone was counted once. V usage is TRBV5-8 and J usage is TRBJ2-4; 13 bases agree with TRBD2. V lost 5 bases to trimming and J lost 7 bases; unmatched junction nucleotides: 9. From germline, CDR1 is SGHTS and CDR2 YDEGEE. The CDR3 extends over 16 amino acids. CDR3 nucleotides: TGTGCCAGCAGTTCCGGACTAGCGGGGGACACTAACATTCAGTACTTC. Its translation is CASSSGLAGDTNIQYF.

The chain recombines TRBV20-1 with TRBJ1-2, with D perhaps TRBD1 (5 bases). CDR1 and CDR2 (germline): DFQATT, SNEGSKA (reference sequence). This CDR3 is 18 amino acids long. V dropped 3 bases and J dropped 0 bases, with 23 bases sitting between them. The CDR3 DNA is TGCAGTGCTAGTGTCTTCGGCGCAGGGCGTCCTTCTAACTATGGCTACACCTTC. Protein: CSASVFGAGRPSNYGYTF.

The chain employs TRBV6-5 and TRBJ1-2; 7 positions match TRBD1. J gave up 4 bases and V 8 bases, and 7 bases lay outside the gene matches. The CDR3 has 13 residues. Germline values: CDR1 MNHEY, CDR2 SVGAGI. CDR3 sequence: CASSVEGAYGYTF. CDR3 DNA sequence: TGTGCCAGCTCCGTGGAGGGGGCCTATGGCTACACCTTC.

As regards this clone: The sample carries other DNA sequences with the same CDR3. CDR3 in DNA: TGTGCCAGCAGTACAGAGCCCTACAATGAGCAGTTCTTC. Amino acids: CASSTEPYNEQFF. The chain combines TRBV6-5 with TRBJ2-1; no firm D call. In germline, CDR1 is MNHEY, CDR2 SVGAGI. The CDR3 extends over 13 amino acids. The ends were cut back, 5 bases at V and 2 bases at J, with 7 bases in the middle.

The chain couples TRBV5-1 to TRBJ1-6; 7 bases are shared with TRBD1. CDR1 is SGHRS, CDR2 YFSETQ, per germline. Trimming took 0 bases from V and 7 from J; bases not matched to a gene: 4. This CDR3 region has 15 residues. This CDR3 reads CASSLGGQENSPLHF. DNA of the CDR3: TGCGCCAGCAGCTTGGGTGGACAGGAAAATTCACCCCTCCACTTT.

CDR3 in amino acids: CASRQTGRIMNTEAFF. In nucleotides, the CDR3 is TGCGCCAGCAGGCAGACAGGGCGTATCATGAACACTGAAGCTTTCTTT. V usage is TRBV5-1 and J usage is TRBJ1-1, with 7 bases aligning to TRBD1. Germline V lookup: CDR1 SGHRS, CDR2 YFSETQ. The CDR3 loop spans 16 amino acids. Trimming removed 5 bases from V and 0 bases from J; junction bases left unmatched: 10.

This chain links TRBV7-9 with TRBJ2-7; 10 bases align to TRBD1. The CDR3 runs to 13 residues. J gave up 6 bases and V 4 bases, and 3 bases lay outside the gene matches. Germline loops: CDR1 SEHNR, CDR2 FQNEAQ (reference sequence). The CDR3, as DNA: TGTGCCAGCAGCTGGGACAGGGGTGGCGAGCAGTACTTC. Residues: CASSWDRGGEQYF.

The V gene is TRBV2, the J gene TRBJ2-2, with 9 bases identical to TRBD2. J was trimmed by 3 bases and V by 6 bases; bases with no gene match: 2. The germline gives CDR1 SNHLY, CDR2 FYNNEI. This CDR3 comprises 14 residues. In DNA form, the CDR3 reads TGTGCCAGCAGGACTAGCGGCCACACCGGGGAGCTGTTTTTT. This gives the protein CASRTSGHTGELFF.

V gene TRBV7-9 combines with J gene TRBJ1-1, with D tentatively TRBD1 (5 bases). Trimming stripped 1 base from V and 1 base from J, with 13 bases between. In germline, CDR1 is SEHNR, CDR2 FQNEAQ (reference sequence). The CDR3 loop spans 16 amino acids. CDR3 residues: CASSLVPGQGNTEAFF. In DNA form, the CDR3 reads TGTGCCAGCAGCTTAGTTCCAGGGCAGGGGAACACTGAAGCTTTCTTT.

The chain links TRBV18 to TRBJ1-1; D perhaps matches TRBD1 (6 bases). The V and J ends lost 3 bases and 1 base respectively, with 15 bases between them. In germline, CDR1 is KGHSH, CDR2 LQKENI. The CDR3 sequence is 16 residues long. This CDR3 reads CASSPVGGHRNTEAFF. CDR3 nucleotide sequence: TGTGCCAGCTCACCCGTTGGGGGACACCGGAACACTGAAGCTTTCTTT.

This clone was picked up a small number of times. This chain links TRBV5-1 with TRBJ1-6; a possible D gene is TRBD1 (5 bases). CDR1 is SGHRS and CDR2 is YFSETQ in the germline V gene. With 4 bases removed from V and 5 bases from J, the gap between germline ends came to 10 bases. This CDR3 has 14 residues. CDR3 nucleotide sequence: TGCGCCAGCAGCGTAGGCAGGGATAATTCACCCCTCCACTTT. This codes for CASSVGRDNSPLHF.

The chain combines TRBV5-1 with TRBJ2-1; the match to TRBD1 covers 7 bases. With 1 base clipped from V and 7 bases from J, the junction kept 5 bases outside the gene matches. Per the germline V gene, CDR1 is SGHRS and CDR2 is YFSETQ. The CDR3 is made up of 14 amino acids. Here the CDR3 DNA reads TGCGCCAGCAGCTTGATAGGGGGCGTAAATGAGCAGTTCTTC. This codes for CASSLIGGVNEQFF.

The rearrangement links TRBV4-1 to TRBJ1-1; the D gene is possibly TRBD1 (5 bases). CDR3 length: 15 amino acids. Germline CDR1 is MGHRA and CDR2 is YSYEKL. Trimming took off 2 bases at V and 5 bases at J, with 15 bases between the two ends. The CDR3 coding sequence is TGCGCCAGCAGCCAACAGGGAACAAAGGGAACTGAAGCTTTCTTT. This gives the protein CASSQQGTKGTEAFF.

The rearrangement joins TRBV18 to TRBJ2-5; maybe TRBD2 (5 bases). Germline CDR1 is KGHSH and CDR2 is LQKENI. CDR3 size: 12 residues. V was trimmed by 4 bases and J by 4 bases, leaving 7 bases between them. The CDR3 sequence: CASSQEVETQYF. The CDR3 nucleotides read TGTGCCAGCTCACAGGAGGTAGAGACCCAGTACTTC. Looking up the rest from reference TRBV18 and TRBJ2-5 gives the full variable domain: NAGVMQNPRHLVRRRGQEARLRCSPMKGHSHVYWYRQLPEEGLKFMVYLQKENIIDESGMPKERFSAEFPKEGPSILRIQQVVRGDSAAYFCASSQEVETQYFGPGTRLLVL.

This sequence joins TRBV28 and TRBJ2-3; D is uncertain. This CDR3 comprises 13 residues. V shed 3 bases and J shed 0 bases, with 4 bases lying between them. Germline V gene lookup returns CDR1 MDHEN and CDR2 SYDVKM. CDR3 in amino acids: CASSFRSTDTQYF. Here the CDR3 DNA reads TGTGCCAGCAGTTTTCGGAGCACAGATACGCAGTATTTT.

This clone came up once. The chain joins TRBV5-4 to TRBJ2-3; 8 bases align to TRBD2. This CDR3 region has 17 residues. The trim removed 4 bases at V and 4 bases at J, leaving 14 bases unmatched. The germline V gene encodes CDR1 SGHNT and CDR2 YYREEE (reference sequence). CDR3 amino acids: CASSRGGPQASPDTQYF. For the CDR3, the DNA is TGTGCCAGCAGCCGCGGGGGGCCGCAAGCCTCCCCAGATACGCAGTATTTT.

CDR3 in amino acids: CASSLGGTSGNTIYF. For the CDR3, the DNA is TGTGCCAGCTCCCTAGGGGGCACCTCTGGAAACACCATATATTTT. The chain links TRBV18 to TRBJ1-3; 7 bases map to TRBD1. Germline-derived CDR1 and CDR2 are KGHSH and LQKENI. The CDR3 contains 15 residues. The V gene end was trimmed by 6 bases and the J gene end by 0 bases; junction bases not matched to a gene: 5.